A single sample is the source of the 2 T cell receptor beta chains below, sequenced in a study of cytomegalovirus exposure and HLA in healthy donors. Method: immunoSEQ multiplex PCR; TCRdb's copy keeps in-frame clones and lacks some. The data contain 100,000 to 150,000 clones, roughly nine tenths of them singletons. Sequenced material: PBMCs. The receptor set was obtained from a woman aged 18-29 years in good health and CMV-seronegative.

The V call is TRBV29-1, the J call TRBJ1-5; the D gene is possibly TRBD1 (5 bases). This CDR3 has 13 residues. Per germline, CDR1 SQVTM and CDR2 ANQGSEA. Trimming pared 5 bases from V and 1 base from J, leaving 9 bases between. CDR3 amino acids: CSVRGGSNQPQHF. CDR3 nucleotides: TGCAGCGTTAGGGGAGGGAGCAATCAGCCCCAGCATTTT.

As regards this clone: The sample has other DNA sequences that encode this CDR3 too. The V call is TRBV19, the J call TRBJ1-1; D call uncertain. The CDR3 contains 13 residues. CDR1 and CDR2 (germline): LNHDA, SQIVND (reference sequence). Trimming left V 3 bases short and J 0 bases short, with 5 bases between. The CDR3 spells CASSIRVNTEAFF. The CDR3 coding sequence is TGTGCCAGTAGTATCCGAGTGAACACTGAAGCTTTCTTT.